This T cell receptor (beta chain) was sequenced in a study of T cells after yellow fever vaccination. Study in general: With SMART-Seq v4 Ultra Low Input, the fractions containing low cell numbers were prepared.

Study-wide points: FACS-sorted repertoires might harbor abundant contaminating clonotypes from the bulk population. Compared with primary, the secondary response was weaker and peaked at day 5, not 15.

Synthesis of TCR cDNA relied on 5'RACE template switching, which attached a universal primer site and UMIs. MiXCR was run by TCRdb on the 5' RACE reads, yielding one entry per CDR3 protein. The profile shows roughly 160,000 distinct CDR3 sequences, 6% to 7.5% of them singletons. Germline trimming cut 1 base from V and 8 bases from J; bases unmatched to any gene: 11. Germline V lookup: CDR1 MNHEY, CDR2 SMNVEV (reference sequence). The CDR3 sequence is 16 residues long. A word on this clonotype: Its antigen is still unknown.

This receptor was obtained from a man between 18 and 29 years old who received the YFV17D yellow fever vaccine. V usage is TRBV27 and J usage is TRBJ2-3; 8 nucleotides match TRBD1. The sequencing used CD4+ T cells sorted from PBMCs, collected 4 to 5 days after the first yellow fever vaccination. The CDR3 is CASSLFGQGAWITQYF. The CDR3 nucleotides read TGTGCCAGCAGTTTATTTGGGCAGGGGGCCTGGATTACGCAGTATTTT.